These T cell receptor beta chains were read from a single sample in a study of human T cells and chemical hapten exposure. A single record per CDR3 protein comes from TCRdb applying MiXCR to the RACE reads. The table includes about 300,000 distinct CDR3 sequences, around 5.5% detected once. The specimen comprised whole blood, sampled in connection with sensitization to the hapten diphenylcyclopropenone (DPC). These receptors came from a woman between 18 and 29 years old with alopecia areata. Some clones in this sample may be carry-over from other donors' samples. The CDR3 runs from the conserved cysteine through the conserved F or W. Each record gives: J gene, V gene, clone size, D gene, CDR3 protein, CDR3 DNA. A D gene is named only where the DNA matches it firmly. Clone size is shown for a subset of rows, as once, few, many or a class of expanded clone.

J: TRBJ2-7
V: TRBV4-2
size: many
D: NA
CDR3: CASSQGTVGDEQYF
DNA: TGTGCCAGCAGCCAAGGGACTGTAGGCGACGAGCAGTACTTC

J: TRBJ2-1
V: TRBV12-3/TRBV12-4
size: few
D: TRBD2
CDR3: CASSTLAGSNNEQFF
DNA: TGTGCCAGCAGCACACTAGCGGGGTCGAACAATGAGCAGTTCTTC

J: TRBJ2-7
V: TRBV27
size: many
D: TRBD1
CDR3: CASSKGQAPYEQYF
DNA: TGTGCCAGCAGCAAGGGACAGGCACCCTACGAGCAGTACTTC

J: TRBJ2-7
V: TRBV18
size: NA
D: TRBD2
CDR3: CASSPTASGALPYEQYF
DNA: TGTGCCAGCTCACCAACGGCTAGCGGGGCGCTACCTTACGAGCAGTACTTC

J: TRBJ1-5
V: TRBV20-1
size: many
D: TRBD1
CDR3: CSARVVSGTALTQPQHF
DNA: TGCAGTGCTAGGGTCGTCTCCGGGACAGCTTTGACTCAGCCCCAGCATTTT

J: TRBJ2-2
V: TRBV7-8
size: NA
D: NA
CDR3: CASSWKTALSGELFF
DNA: TGTGCCAGCAGCTGGAAGACGGCCCTCTCCGGGGAGCTGTTTTTT

J: TRBJ2-5
V: TRBV9
size: many
D: TRBD1
CDR3: CASSVGGQGRQETQYF
DNA: TGTGCCAGCAGCGTAGGGGGACAGGGTCGTCAAGAGACCCAGTACTTC

J: TRBJ2-3
V: TRBV12-3/TRBV12-4
size: many
D: NA
CDR3: CASTEDPDTQYF
DNA: TGTGCCAGCACCGAGGATCCAGATACGCAGTATTTT

J: TRBJ2-7
V: TRBV18
size: NA
D: NA
CDR3: CASSQERTGLHF
DNA: TGTGCCAGCTCACAGGAGCGCACCGGGTTACACTTC

J: TRBJ2-1
V: TRBV19
size: many
D: TRBD2
CDR3: CASSHGGAYNEQFF
DNA: TGTGCCAGTAGTCATGGGGGGGCCTACAATGAGCAGTTCTTC

J: TRBJ2-7
V: TRBV20-1
size: many
D: TRBD2
CDR3: CSASPGTSGGSYEQYF
DNA: TGCAGTGCTAGCCCCGGGACTAGCGGGGGGTCCTACGAGCAGTACTTC

J: TRBJ2-1
V: TRBV6-5
size: few
D: NA
CDR3: CASSSVGRGNEQFF
DNA: TGTGCCAGCAGTTCGGTGGGTCGAGGGAATGAGCAGTTCTTC

J: TRBJ1-1
V: TRBV9
size: many
D: NA
CDR3: CASSVAAENTEAFF
DNA: TGTGCCAGCAGCGTAGCTGCCGAGAACACTGAAGCTTTCTTT

J: TRBJ2-3
V: TRBV7-2
size: many
D: NA
CDR3: CASSFSELDTQYF
DNA: TGTGCCAGCAGCTTTAGCGAACTGGATACGCAGTATTTT

J: TRBJ1-1
V: TRBV7-9
size: many
D: NA
CDR3: CASSLNKNTEAFF
DNA: TGTGCCAGCAGCTTAAACAAGAACACTGAAGCTTTCTTT

J: TRBJ2-2
V: TRBV25-1
size: NA
D: NA
CDR3: CASSVRGDTGELFF
DNA: TGTGCCAGCAGTGTCAGAGGTGACACCGGGGAGCTGTTTTTT

J: TRBJ2-7
V: TRBV12-3/TRBV12-4
size: many
D: TRBD1
CDR3: CASSSTGQDEQYF
DNA: TGTGCCAGCAGTTCAACCGGACAGGACGAGCAGTACTTC

J: TRBJ1-1
V: TRBV14
size: NA
D: NA
CDR3: CASSQRGNTEAFF
DNA: TGTGCCAGCAGCCAGAGGGGTAACACTGAAGCTTTCTTT

J: TRBJ1-1
V: TRBV3-1
size: few
D: NA
CDR3: CASSPRVLNTEAFF
DNA: TGTGCCAGCAGCCCCCGGGTTTTGAACACTGAAGCTTTCTTT

J: TRBJ2-2
V: TRBV20-1
size: few
D: NA
CDR3: CSASHTKTRSNTGELFF
DNA: TGCAGTGCCTCCCATACAAAAACCAGATCGAACACCGGGGAGCTGTTTTTT

J: TRBJ1-6
V: TRBV28
size: NA
D: NA
CDR3: CASSPASTNSPLHF
DNA: TGTGCCAGCAGTCCCGCTTCGACGAATTCACCCCTCCACTTT

J: TRBJ2-7
V: TRBV20-1
size: many
D: NA
CDR3: CSARPRGGSPPWEQYF
DNA: TGCAGTGCTAGACCCCGTGGAGGGTCGCCCCCCTGGGAGCAGTACTTC

J: TRBJ1-6
V: TRBV6-5
size: NA
D: NA
CDR3: CASSAGTTDSPLHF
DNA: TGTGCCAGCAGCGCCGGGACAACGGATTCACCCCTCCACTTT

J: TRBJ1-3
V: TRBV6-6
size: NA
D: NA
CDR3: CASTPGDTQADTIYF
DNA: TGTGCCAGCACTCCTGGGGACACCCAGGCTGACACCATATATTTT

J: TRBJ2-3
V: TRBV12-3/TRBV12-4
size: NA
D: TRBD2
CDR3: CASVAGKTDTQYF
DNA: TGTGCCAGCGTAGCGGGGAAGACAGATACGCAGTATTTT

J: TRBJ2-6
V: TRBV7-9
size: NA
D: NA
CDR3: CASSWTPGTTNSGANVLTF
DNA: TGTGCCAGCAGCTGGACCCCCGGGACAACTAACTCTGGGGCCAACGTCCTGACTTTC

J: TRBJ2-1
V: TRBV12-3/TRBV12-4
size: few
D: NA
CDR3: CASSLRAYNEQFF
DNA: TGTGCCAGCAGTTTAAGGGCCTACAATGAGCAGTTCTTC

J: TRBJ1-2
V: TRBV27
size: few
D: TRBD1
CDR3: CASSLRETGPGYTF
DNA: TGTGCCAGCAGTTTACGGGAGACAGGGCCAGGCTACACCTTC

J: TRBJ1-1
V: TRBV6-1
size: many
D: TRBD1
CDR3: CASTYRGGYTEAFF
DNA: TGTGCCAGCACTTACAGGGGGGGATACACTGAAGCTTTCTTT

J: TRBJ2-5
V: TRBV7-2
size: few
D: NA
CDR3: CASGARGETQYF
DNA: TGTGCCAGCGGGGCTCGGGGGGAGACCCAGTACTTC

J: TRBJ2-6
V: TRBV4-2
size: few
D: TRBD2
CDR3: CASSQVMTAGGLSGANVLTF
DNA: TGTGCCAGCAGCCAAGTGATGACAGCGGGGGGACTCTCTGGGGCCAACGTCCTGACTTTC

J: TRBJ1-5
V: TRBV7-9
size: many
D: TRBD1
CDR3: CASSLAGTDYQPQHF
DNA: TGTGCCAGCAGCTTAGCTGGGACAGATTATCAGCCCCAGCATTTT

J: TRBJ2-1
V: TRBV3-1
size: NA
D: NA
CDR3: CASSQAWLDHNEQFF
DNA: TGTGCCAGCAGCCAAGCTTGGCTAGATCACAATGAGCAGTTCTTC

J: TRBJ2-6
V: TRBV10-3
size: NA
D: NA
CDR3: CAISERTTSGANVLTF
DNA: TGTGCCATCAGTGAAAGGACCACCTCTGGGGCCAACGTCCTGACTTTC

J: TRBJ1-6
V: TRBV7-9
size: few
D: NA
CDR3: CASSFRQANSPLHF
DNA: TGTGCCAGCAGCTTTAGACAGGCGAATTCACCCCTCCACTTT

J: TRBJ2-3
V: TRBV7-2
size: NA
D: NA
CDR3: CASSEDGGPDTQYF
DNA: TGTGCCAGCAGCGAAGACGGGGGGCCAGATACGCAGTATTTT

J: TRBJ2-2
V: TRBV10-3
size: NA
D: TRBD1
CDR3: CATDNTGTANTGELFF
DNA: TGTGCCACCGACAACACCGGGACAGCGAACACCGGGGAGCTGTTTTTT

J: TRBJ1-1
V: TRBV29-1
size: few
D: NA
CDR3: CGSSRAEAFF
DNA: TGCGGATCTTCTAGGGCTGAAGCTTTCTTT

J: TRBJ2-2
V: TRBV7-2
size: NA
D: NA
CDR3: CASSLEAGGTGELFF
DNA: TGTGCCAGCAGCTTAGAGGCAGGGGGGACCGGGGAGCTGTTTTTT

J: TRBJ1-1
V: TRBV25-1
size: few
D: NA
CDR3: CASSATGTDVEAFF
DNA: TGTGCCAGCAGTGCAACCGGGACCGACGTTGAAGCTTTCTTT

J: TRBJ2-1
V: TRBV29-1
size: many
D: NA
CDR3: CSVGRGNYNEQFF
DNA: TGCAGCGTTGGCAGGGGTAACTACAATGAGCAGTTCTTC

J: TRBJ1-5
V: TRBV18
size: many
D: NA
CDR3: CASSPAVNQPQHF
DNA: TGTGCCAGCTCACCAGCAGTTAATCAGCCCCAGCATTTT